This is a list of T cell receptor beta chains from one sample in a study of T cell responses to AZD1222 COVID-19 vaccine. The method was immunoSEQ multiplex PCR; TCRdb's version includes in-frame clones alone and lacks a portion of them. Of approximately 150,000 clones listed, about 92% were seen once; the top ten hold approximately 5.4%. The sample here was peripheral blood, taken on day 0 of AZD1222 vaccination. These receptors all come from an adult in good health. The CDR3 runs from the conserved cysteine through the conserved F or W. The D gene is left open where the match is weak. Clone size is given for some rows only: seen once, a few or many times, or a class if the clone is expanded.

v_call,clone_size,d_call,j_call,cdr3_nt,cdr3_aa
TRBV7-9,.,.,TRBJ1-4,TGTGCCAGCAGCTCCCGACAGGAGGAAAAACTGTTTTTT,CASSSRQEEKLFF
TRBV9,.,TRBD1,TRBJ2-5,TGTGCCAGCAGCGTACGGACAGGGCTAGACAGGGAGACCCAGTACTTC,CASSVRTGLDRETQYF
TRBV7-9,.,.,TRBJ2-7,TGTGCCAGCAGCCACTCGTGGGGGGAGACCTACGAGCAGTACTTC,CASSHSWGETYEQYF
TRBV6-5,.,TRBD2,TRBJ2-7,TGTGCCAGCAGGGGACTAGCGGGTTCGCAGTACTTC,CASRGLAGSQYF
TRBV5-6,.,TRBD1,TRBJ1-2,TGTGCCAGCAGCCCCCTGAGACAGGGTATTCTCAGTAGAGGCTACACCTTC,CASSPLRQGILSRGYTF
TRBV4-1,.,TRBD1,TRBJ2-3,TGCGCCAGCAGTCAGTCATGGACAGGGATGAAGGCAGATACGCAGTATTTT,CASSQSWTGMKADTQYF
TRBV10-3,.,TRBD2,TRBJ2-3,TGTGCCCCTCCGGAACTAGCGGAGCCTAGTGGCACAGATACGCAGTATTTT,CAPPELAEPSGTDTQYF
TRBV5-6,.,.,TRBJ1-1,TGTGCCAGCAGCTCTTGGGCGACTGAAGCTTTCTTT,CASSSWATEAFF
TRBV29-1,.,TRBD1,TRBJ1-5,TGCAGCGTTGAAGATCTCACCCGGGACAGGGAAAGCGGTCAGCCCCAGCATTTT,CSVEDLTRDRESGQPQHF
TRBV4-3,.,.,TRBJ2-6,TGCGCCAGCAGCCAAGATGATAGCGTCTCTGGGGCCAACGTCCTGACTTTC,CASSQDDSVSGANVLTF
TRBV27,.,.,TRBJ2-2,TGTGCCAGCAGTCCCGCCCAAGGGACGGTGAACACCGGGGAGCTGTTTTTT,CASSPAQGTVNTGELFF
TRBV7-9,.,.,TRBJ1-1,TGTGCCAGCAGCTTAGAGGGGCCGAACACTGAAGCTTTCTTT,CASSLEGPNTEAFF
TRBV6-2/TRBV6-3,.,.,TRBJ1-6,TGTGCCAGCAGTTTAGGGAAAAGCTCCTATAATTCACCCCTCCACTTT,CASSLGKSSYNSPLHF
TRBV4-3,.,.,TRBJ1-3,TGCGCCAGCAGCCAAGATCTAGGGGATAACTCTGGAAACACCATATATTTT,CASSQDLGDNSGNTIYF
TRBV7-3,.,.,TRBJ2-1,TGTGCCAGCAGCTTATTAGGAGGCGACAATGAGCAGTTCTTC,CASSLLGGDNEQFF
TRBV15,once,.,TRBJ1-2,TGTGCCACCAGCAGAGGTGGTCTCGGGGGTCCCTATGGCTACACCTTC,CATSRGGLGGPYGYTF
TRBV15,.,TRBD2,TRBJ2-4,TGTGCCACCAGCGGAGGGACTAGCGGAAAAAACATTCAGTACTTC,CATSGGTSGKNIQYF
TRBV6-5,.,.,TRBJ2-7,TGTGCCAGTTCGGAGTACGAGCAGTACTTC,CASSEYEQYF
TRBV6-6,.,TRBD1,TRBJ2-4,TGTGCCAGCAGCAAACAGGGGGACATTCAGTACTTC,CASSKQGDIQYF
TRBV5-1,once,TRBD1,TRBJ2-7,TGCGCCAGCAGCCCGTTTTCAGGGGGCCTCTCCTACGAGCAGTACTTC,CASSPFSGGLSYEQYF
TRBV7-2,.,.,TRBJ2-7,TGTGCCAGCAGCCCCAGCGGACCGTTAAGTAGCTCCTACGAGCAGTACTTC,CASSPSGPLSSSYEQYF
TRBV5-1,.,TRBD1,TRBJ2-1,TGCGCCAGCAGCTCCGGGACAGGGGGCCGAAACAATGAGCAGTTCTTC,CASSSGTGGRNNEQFF
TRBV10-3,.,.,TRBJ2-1,TGTGCCATCAGCCCGACAGGATCCAATGAGCAGTTCTTC,CAISPTGSNEQFF
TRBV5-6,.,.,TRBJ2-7,TGTGCCAGCAGCGCGTTTATCGGGCCCCCCTACGAGCAGTACTTC,CASSAFIGPPYEQYF
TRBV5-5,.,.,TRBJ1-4,TGTGCCAGCAGCTTGGATTCTGTAGAAGAAAAACTGTTTTTT,CASSLDSVEEKLFF
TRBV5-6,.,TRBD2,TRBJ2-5,TGTGCCAGCAGCATTAGCGGGGGGGAGACCCAGTACTTC,CASSISGGETQYF
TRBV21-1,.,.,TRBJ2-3,TGTGCCAGCAGCATCCCCGGGACCACATGCACAGATACGCAGTATTTT,CASSIPGTTCTDTQYF
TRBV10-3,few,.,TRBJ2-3,TGTGCCATCAAGGGAGCCTTTAGCACAGATACGCAGTATTTT,CAIKGAFSTDTQYF
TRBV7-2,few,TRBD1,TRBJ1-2,TGTGCCAGCAGCTTCGGGACAGATTATGGCTACACCTTC,CASSFGTDYGYTF
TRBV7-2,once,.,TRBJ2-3,TGTGCCAGCAGCTTAGCGATAGGTAGCACAGATACGCAGTATTTT,CASSLAIGSTDTQYF
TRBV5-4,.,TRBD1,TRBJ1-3,TGTGCCAGCAGCTTGGCCGGGACAGGGCGATACTCTGGAAACACCATATATTTT,CASSLAGTGRYSGNTIYF
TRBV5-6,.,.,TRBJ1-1,TGTGCCAGCAGCTTGGTTTGGAACACTGAAGCTTTCTTT,CASSLVWNTEAFF
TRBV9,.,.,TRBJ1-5,TGTGCCAGCAGCGCGGGGGGGCAGGGCAATCAGCCCCAGCATTTT,CASSAGGQGNQPQHF
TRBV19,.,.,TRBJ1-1,TGTGCCAGTAGTCGTCGGGGACTGAACACTGAAGCTTTCTTT,CASSRRGLNTEAFF
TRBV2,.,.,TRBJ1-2,TGTGCCAGCAGAAACGGGGAAAGGGATGGCTACACCTTC,CASRNGERDGYTF
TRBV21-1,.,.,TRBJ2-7,TGTGCCAGCAGCCTTAGGGCCAGAAGGGTCCGGGAGCAGTACTTC,CASSLRARRVREQYF
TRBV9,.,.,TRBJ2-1,TGTGCCAGCACCCCTGGAGGTAGTGCCGGCAATGAGCAGTTCTTC,CASTPGGSAGNEQFF